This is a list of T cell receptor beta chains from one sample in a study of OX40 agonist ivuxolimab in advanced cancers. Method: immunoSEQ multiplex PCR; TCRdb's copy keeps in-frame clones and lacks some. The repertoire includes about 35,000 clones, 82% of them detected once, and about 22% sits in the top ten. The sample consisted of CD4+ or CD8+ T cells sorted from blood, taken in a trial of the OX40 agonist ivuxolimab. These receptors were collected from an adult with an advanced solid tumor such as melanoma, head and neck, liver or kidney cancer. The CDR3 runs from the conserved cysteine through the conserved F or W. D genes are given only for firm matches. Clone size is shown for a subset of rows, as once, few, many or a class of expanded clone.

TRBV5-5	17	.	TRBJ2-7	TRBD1	TGTGCCAGCAGCTTGGGAGGGACAGGGGGCTTCCCCTACGAGCAGTACTTC	CASSLGGTGGFPYEQYF
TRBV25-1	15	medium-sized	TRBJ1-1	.	TGTGCCAGCAGCCCAACCCGGGAGGGAGACACTGAAGCTTTCTTT	CASSPTREGDTEAFF
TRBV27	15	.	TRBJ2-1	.	TGTGCCAGCAGTTTAGGTCACTACTCCTACAATGAGCAGTTCTTC	CASSLGHYSYNEQFF
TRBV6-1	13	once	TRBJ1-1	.	TGTGCCAGCGGGGGTCACTCGAACACTGAAGCTTTCTTT	CASGGHSNTEAFF
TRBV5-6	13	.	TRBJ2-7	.	TGTGCCAGCAGCTTAAGCGAGGGTGGCGAGCAGTACTTC	CASSLSEGGEQYF
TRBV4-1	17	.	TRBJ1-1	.	TGCGCCAGCAGCCAAGATCGTGGACAATCAATGAACACTGAAGCTTTCTTT	CASSQDRGQSMNTEAFF
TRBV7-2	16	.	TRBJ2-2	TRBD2	TGTGCCAGCAGCCCCCCTAGCGGGAGGGCTTCCGGGGAGCTGTTTTTT	CASSPPSGRASGELFF
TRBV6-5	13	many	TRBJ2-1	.	TGTGCCAGCAGTCCCGGCCCTATGCTCGAGCAGTTCTTC	CASSPGPMLEQFF
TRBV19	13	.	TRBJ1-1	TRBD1	TGTGCCAGTTGGACAGGGATGAACACTGAAGCTTTCTTT	CASWTGMNTEAFF
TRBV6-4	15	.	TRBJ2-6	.	TGTGCCAGCAGTGACTCCGCCGGGGGGGCCAACGTCCTGACTTTC	CASSDSAGGANVLTF
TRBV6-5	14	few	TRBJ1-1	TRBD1	TGTGCCAGCAGTCAATTCACAGGGGCTACTGAAGCTTTCTTT	CASSQFTGATEAFF
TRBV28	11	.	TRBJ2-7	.	TGTGCCAGCAGTAACCCATTGGAGCAGTACTTC	CASSNPLEQYF
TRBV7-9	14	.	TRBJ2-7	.	TGTGCCAGCACTGGGCGGGGTACCCCCTACGAGCAGTACTTC	CASTGRGTPYEQYF
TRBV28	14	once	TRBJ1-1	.	TGTGCCAGCAAAAAGCCCACTTCCAACACTGAAGCTTTCTTT	CASKKPTSNTEAFF
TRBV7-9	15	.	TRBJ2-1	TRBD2	TGTGCCAGCAGCCCGACTAGCGGGGGGCAAGGGGAGCAGTTCTTC	CASSPTSGGQGEQFF
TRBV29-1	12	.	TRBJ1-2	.	TGCAGCGTTAACAACGGTGACTATGGCTACACCTTC	CSVNNGDYGYTF
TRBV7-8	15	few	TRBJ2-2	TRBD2	TGTGCCAGCAGCTCCCCCAGCGGGAGGCCCGGGGAGCTGTTTTTT	CASSSPSGRPGELFF
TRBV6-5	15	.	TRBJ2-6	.	TGTGCCAGCAGTTACCGCCAGCTTGGGGCCAACGTCCTGACTTTC	CASSYRQLGANVLTF
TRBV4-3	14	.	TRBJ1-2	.	TGCGCCAGCAGTGATCATCAGGGAGACTATGGCTACACCTTC	CASSDHQGDYGYTF
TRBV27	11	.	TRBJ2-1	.	TGTGCCAGCAGTGCCTTGGATGAGCAGTTCTTC	CASSALDEQFF
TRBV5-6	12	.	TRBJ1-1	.	TGTGCCAGCAGCTTGTTTCTAACTGAAGCTTTCTTT	CASSLFLTEAFF
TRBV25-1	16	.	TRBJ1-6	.	TGTGCCAGCAGCCCAGCGGGACGCCGCTATAATTCACCCCTCCACTTT	CASSPAGRRYNSPLHF
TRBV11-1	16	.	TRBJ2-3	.	TGTGCCAGCAGCTACGGGACTCTACTTAGCACAGATACGCAGTATTTT	CASSYGTLLSTDTQYF
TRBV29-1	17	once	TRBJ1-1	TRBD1	TGCAGCGCCCAAATAAACTCCGCTGGGACAGGGACTAGTGAAGCTTTCTTT	CSAQINSAGTGTSEAFF
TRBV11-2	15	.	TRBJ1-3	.	TGTGCCAGCAGCTTAGATCGGGGTCCTGGAAACACCATATATTTT	CASSLDRGPGNTIYF
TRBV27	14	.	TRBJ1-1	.	TGTGCCAGCAGTTTATTAGGGGAGAACACTGAAGCTTTCTTT	CASSLLGENTEAFF
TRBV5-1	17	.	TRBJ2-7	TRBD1	TGCGCCAGCAGTCTTTTTCCGGGACAGCAAAGCTCCTACGAGCAGTACTTC	CASSLFPGQQSSYEQYF
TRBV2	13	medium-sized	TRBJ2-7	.	TGTGCCAGCACCCAAACGGACGGTTACGAGCAGTACTTC	CASTQTDGYEQYF
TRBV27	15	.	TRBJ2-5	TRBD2	TGTGCCAGCAGTTGGGGTAGCGGGAGCCTGGAGACCCAGTACTTC	CASSWGSGSLETQYF
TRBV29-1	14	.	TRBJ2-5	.	TGCAGCGTTGAAATCCTCGACAGAGAAGAGACCCAGTACTTC	CSVEILDREETQYF
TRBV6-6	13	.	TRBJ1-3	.	TGTGCCAGCAGCAGCCTACAAGGAAACACCATATATTTT	CASSSLQGNTIYF
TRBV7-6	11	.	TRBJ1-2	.	TGTGCCAGCAGCTTTGCCGAAGGCTACACCTTC	CASSFAEGYTF
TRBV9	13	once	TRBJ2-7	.	TGTGCCAGCAGCTTGATGCAGGGGCACGAGCAGTACTTC	CASSLMQGHEQYF
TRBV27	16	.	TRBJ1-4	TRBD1	TGTGCCAGCACCCTACAGGGGCCTGCAACTAATGAAAAACTGTTTTTT	CASTLQGPATNEKLFF
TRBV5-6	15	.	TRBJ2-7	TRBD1	TGTGCCAGCAGCTTGACCGGACAGGGGTCGTACGAGCAGTACTTC	CASSLTGQGSYEQYF
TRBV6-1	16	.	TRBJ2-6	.	TGTGCCAGCAGTGAACATACACTCTCTGGGGCCAACGTCCTGACTTTC	CASSEHTLSGANVLTF
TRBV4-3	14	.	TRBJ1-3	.	TGCGCCAGCAGCCCGGACTTGATTACTAACACCATATATTTT	CASSPDLITNTIYF
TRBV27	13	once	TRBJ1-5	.	TGTGCCAGCAGACCGGGTAGCTGGCAGCCCCAGCATTTT	CASRPGSWQPQHF
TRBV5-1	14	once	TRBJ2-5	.	TGCGCCAGCAGCTTGGAAGGTGGTGGGGAGACCCAGTACTTC	CASSLEGGGETQYF
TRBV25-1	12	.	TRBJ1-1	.	TGTGCCAGCAGTCAGGGACCCACTGAAGCTTTCTTT	CASSQGPTEAFF
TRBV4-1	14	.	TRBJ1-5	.	TGCGCCAGCAGCCAAGAAAATGGCAATCAGCCCCAGCATTTT	CASSQENGNQPQHF
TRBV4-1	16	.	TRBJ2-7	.	TGCGCCAGCAGCCAGCAAGTTTCCGGGCAGATCTACGAGCAGTACTTC	CASSQQVSGQIYEQYF